This T cell receptor beta chain appears in the sequencing data of a study of Ad26.COV2.S vaccination and SARS-CoV-2 variants. Study summary: It was the COV1001 Ad26.COV2.S trial arm that included the donor. Study findings and constraints: Possibly, TCR breadth and depth analyses underestimated total T cell responses.

This clone has a handful of counts. Its antigen is undetermined. Treatment: about 20 received Ad26.COV2.S at low or high dose, single or two shots; 5 received placebo; per-sample allocation not given. Collection of the samples took place on day 63 after the first injection of vaccine or placebo. This person who donated was an adult of 18-55 years in Boston. The CDR3 spans 18 residues. Trimming pared 0 bases from V and 1 base from J, leaving 13 bases between. From germline, CDR1 is MRHNA and CDR2 SNTAGT. Sequenced by immunoSEQ multiplex PCR; TCRdb stores in-frame clones only, minus some. The repertoire holds roughly 250,000 clones, with approximately 88% as singletons.

The rearrangement joins TRBV6-4 to TRBJ2-6; no clear D. The material sequenced was peripheral blood, taken in a trial of Ad26.COV2.S vaccine versus placebo. The TCR originated in a person between 18 and 65 years old who received the Ad26.COV2.S COVID-19 vaccine or a placebo. DNA for the CDR3: TGTGCCAGCAGTGACTCAAAACGATCGATTTCTGGGGCCAACGTCCTGACTTTC. Amino acid sequence: CASSDSKRSISGANVLTF.